Listed below are T cell receptor beta chains from one sample, sequenced in a study of blood T cell repertoires in COVID-19. Assay used: immunoSEQ multiplex PCR; TCRdb lists only in-frame clones, some missing. The data contain fewer than 130,000 clones, 80% to 90% of them singletons. Sequencing was performed on peripheral blood. These receptors were collected from a human donor in a cohort sampled during active COVID-19. Each CDR3 is given with its conserved first and last residue. The D gene is left open where the match is weak. Rows may omit the clone size; those that give it use once, few, many or a size class.

j_gene | abundance | v_gene | d_gene | CDR3aa | CDR3nt
TRBJ2-3 | . | TRBV9 | . | CASSPWGVPNTDTQYF | TGTGCCAGCAGCCCATGGGGCGTACCGAACACAGATACGCAGTATTTT
TRBJ2-7 | few | TRBV9 | . | CASSVAPGAEQYF | TGTGCCAGCAGCGTAGCTCCAGGGGCCGAGCAGTACTTC
TRBJ1-2 | . | TRBV30 | . | CAWSASQGLAGYTF | TGTGCCTGGAGTGCTTCCCAGGGGCTGGCTGGCTACACCTTC
TRBJ1-1 | . | TRBV18 | TRBD1 | CASSPTGTGPPEAFF | TGTGCCAGCTCACCAACCGGGACAGGGCCGCCTGAAGCTTTCTTT
TRBJ1-2 | . | TRBV28 | TRBD1 | CASSFGAGGLIGYTF | TGTGCCAGCAGTTTTGGGGCAGGGGGGCTGATTGGCTACACCTTC
TRBJ2-3 | . | TRBV9 | TRBD2 | CASSVLLAGYPDTQYF | TGTGCCAGCAGCGTATTACTAGCGGGATACCCAGATACGCAGTATTTT
TRBJ1-1 | . | TRBV19 | . | CASSIIQDTEAFF | TGTGCCAGTAGTATCATACAGGACACTGAAGCTTTCTTT
TRBJ2-7 | . | TRBV5-4 | . | CASSLDSSSYEQYF | TGTGCCAGCAGCTTGGATAGTTCCTCCTACGAGCAGTACTTC
TRBJ2-5 | . | TRBV6-4 | . | CASKKAEAGFRETQYF | TGTGCCAGCAAGAAGGCCGAGGCGGGTTTCCGGGAGACCCAGTACTTC
TRBJ1-6 | . | TRBV10-2 | . | CASSVEGGNSPLHF | TGCGCCAGCAGTGTAGAGGGGGGGAATTCACCCCTCCACTTT
TRBJ1-2 | . | TRBV7-3 | TRBD1 | CASSWTGESDYGYTF | TGTGCCAGCAGCTGGACAGGGGAGTCGGACTATGGCTACACCTTC
TRBJ2-1 | . | TRBV18 | . | CASSPGQYNEQFF | TGTGCCAGCTCACCAGGGCAGTACAATGAGCAGTTCTTC
TRBJ2-1 | . | TRBV7-3 | TRBD2 | CASSASGYRYNEQFF | TGTGCCAGCTCGGCTAGCGGCTATAGATACAATGAGCAGTTCTTC
TRBJ1-5 | . | TRBV3-1/TRBV3-2 | . | CASSQGGYSNQPQHF | TGTGCCAGCAGCCAAGGGGGCTATAGCAATCAGCCCCAGCATTTT
TRBJ2-3 | . | TRBV5-1 | . | CASSVSGSTDTQYF | TGCGCCAGCAGCGTGTCGGGGTCTACAGATACGCAGTATTTT
TRBJ2-1 | . | TRBV6-5 | TRBD2 | CASVAREARQNEQFF | TGTGCCAGCGTGGCGCGGGAGGCCCGGCAAAATGAGCAGTTCTTC
TRBJ2-3 | . | TRBV29-1 | . | CSGGGSDTQYF | TGCAGCGGTGGGGGCTCAGATACGCAGTATTTT
TRBJ2-1 | once | TRBV9 | TRBD1 | CASSAGGRSSSYNEQFF | TGTGCCAGCAGCGCAGGGGGACGCTCCTCCTCCTACAATGAGCAGTTCTTC
TRBJ1-2 | . | TRBV9 | . | CASSVGVRGYTF | TGTGCCAGCAGCGTAGGAGTGAGGGGCTACACCTTC
TRBJ2-5 | . | TRBV12-3/TRBV12-4 | TRBD2 | CASSRLAEETQYF | TGTGCCAGCAGTCGACTAGCGGAAGAGACCCAGTACTTC
TRBJ2-5 | . | TRBV9 | . | CASSGSPQAETQYF | TGTGCCAGCAGCGGGTCGCCGCAGGCGGAGACCCAGTACTTC
TRBJ1-2 | . | TRBV29-1 | . | CSVADSRGYTF | TGCAGCGTTGCGGACAGTCGTGGCTACACCTTC
TRBJ1-4 | . | TRBV27 | TRBD1 | CASSLGQGATNEKLFF | TGTGCCAGCAGTTTGGGACAGGGTGCAACTAATGAAAAACTGTTTTTT
TRBJ1-5 | once | TRBV4-3 | TRBD1 | CASSQVAGGSNQPQHF | TGCGCCAGCAGCCAAGTGGCAGGGGGGAGCAATCAGCCCCAGCATTTT
TRBJ1-1 | . | TRBV7-9 | TRBD1 | CASSIQGADTEAFF | TGTGCCAGCAGCATCCAGGGGGCAGACACTGAAGCTTTCTTT
TRBJ2-2 | . | TRBV7-2 | TRBD2 | CASSFLRGGAGYTGELFF | TGTGCCAGCAGCTTCTTGCGCGGGGGGGCGGGATACACCGGGGAGCTGTTTTTT
TRBJ2-5 | . | TRBV5-6 | . | CASSLGLAQETQYF | TGTGCCAGCAGCTTGGGTCTAGCTCAAGAGACCCAGTACTTC
TRBJ1-4 | few | TRBV19 | . | CASRPGTLATNEKLFF | TGTGCCAGTAGACCCGGGACACTAGCAACTAATGAAAAACTGTTTTTT
TRBJ2-5 | . | TRBV5-1 | TRBD2 | CASSRGLAEETQYF | TGCGCCAGCAGCCGAGGACTAGCGGAAGAGACCCAGTACTTC
TRBJ2-3 | . | TRBV19 | . | CASSTGLWDTQYF | TGTGCCAGTAGTACGGGACTTTGGGATACGCAGTATTTT
TRBJ2-1 | . | TRBV7-3 | TRBD1 | CASSPGQTYNEQFF | TGTGCCAGCAGCCCGGGACAGACCTACAATGAGCAGTTCTTC
TRBJ2-7 | . | TRBV10-3 | TRBD2 | CAISEPTSGGPYEQYF | TGTGCCATCAGTGAGCCGACTAGCGGGGGGCCCTACGAGCAGTACTTC
TRBJ2-5 | . | TRBV5-8 | . | CASSLGAIETETQYF | TGTGCCAGCAGCTTGGGGGCTATAGAGACGGAGACCCAGTACTTC
TRBJ2-1 | . | TRBV27 | TRBD2 | CASSLTSGRRGNNEQFF | TGTGCCAGCAGTTTGACTAGCGGGAGAAGGGGTAATAATGAGCAGTTCTTC
TRBJ1-5 | . | TRBV27 | . | CASSLSQVNQPQHF | TGTGCCAGCAGTTTATCCCAGGTTAACCAGCCCCAGCATTTT
TRBJ2-5 | once | TRBV15 | TRBD2 | CATSARKAGGLVETQYF | TGTGCCACCAGCGCACGCAAAGCGGGAGGGCTCGTGGAGACCCAGTACTTC
TRBJ2-3 | . | TRBV6-1 | TRBD1 | CASSEALTGGGGTQYF | TGTGCCAGCAGTGAAGCGCTAACAGGGGGTGGAGGTACGCAGTATTTT
TRBJ1-1 | . | TRBV11-2 | . | CASSSRSRGTEAFF | TGTGCCAGCAGCTCCCGATCGAGGGGGACTGAAGCTTTCTTT
TRBJ1-1 | . | TRBV28 | . | CASSSPSFSTEAFF | TGTGCCAGCAGTTCCCCGAGTTTTAGCACTGAAGCTTTCTTT
TRBJ2-2 | . | TRBV9 | TRBD2 | CASSVGPRGLSGGLAGELFF | TGTGCCAGCAGCGTAGGACCCCGGGGTCTTAGCGGGGGGTTGGCCGGGGAGCTGTTTTTT
TRBJ1-2 | . | TRBV9 | . | CASSVMTAGSYGYTF | TGTGCCAGCAGCGTGATGACAGCTGGATCTTATGGCTACACCTTC
TRBJ1-5 | . | TRBV6-5 | . | CASSYSGYQPQHF | TGTGCCAGCAGTTACTCCGGGTATCAGCCCCAGCATTTT
TRBJ1-6 | . | TRBV11-2 | . | CASTFKPGGPSNSPLHF | TGTGCCAGCACCTTCAAACCCGGGGGACCGTCGAATTCACCCCTCCACTTT
TRBJ1-1 | once | TRBV30 | . | CAWSEAVRETRAFF | TGTGCCTGGAGTGAAGCAGTCCGGGAAACAAGAGCTTTCTTT
TRBJ1-1 | . | TRBV18 | . | CASSPSGGADTEAFF | TGTGCCAGCTCACCTTCGGGGGGGGCGGACACTGAAGCTTTCTTT
TRBJ1-1 | . | TRBV28 | TRBD1 | CASSPLQGMAFF | TGTGCCAGCAGTCCGCTACAGGGGATGGCTTTCTTT
TRBJ2-7 | . | TRBV14 | TRBD2 | CASSDSGRLSASQALYEQYF | TGTGCCAGCAGCGATAGCGGGAGGCTTTCCGCATCGCAAGCTCTTTACGAGCAGTACTTC
TRBJ2-2 | . | TRBV19 | . | CASTQGTGELFF | TGTGCCAGTACTCAGGGTACCGGGGAGCTGTTTTTT
TRBJ1-1 | . | TRBV29-1 | . | CSVVRTSYLTEAFF | TGCAGCGTGGTTAGGACAAGCTATCTCACTGAAGCTTTCTTT
TRBJ2-1 | few | TRBV6-4 | . | CASSLTNEPANEQFF | TGTGCCAGCAGCCTAACTAACGAACCAGCCAATGAGCAGTTCTTC
TRBJ2-7 | few | TRBV5-1 | TRBD1 | CASSPGQGWGYEQYF | TGCGCCAGCAGCCCCGGACAGGGATGGGGATACGAGCAGTACTTC
TRBJ1-1 | . | TRBV19 | TRBD1 | CASRQGHTEAFF | TGTGCCAGTCGACAGGGACACACTGAAGCTTTCTTT
TRBJ2-1 | . | TRBV19 | TRBD1 | CASSIDWGQGLLYNEQFF | TGTGCCAGTAGTATAGATTGGGGACAGGGGCTACTCTACAATGAGCAGTTCTTC
TRBJ2-7 | . | TRBV7-2 | . | CASSLVSGGSYEQYF | TGTGCCAGCAGCTTAGTTTCCGGCGGCTCCTACGAGCAGTACTTC
TRBJ1-1 | . | TRBV2 | . | CASRRGSEAFF | TGTGCCAGCAGGAGGGGGTCTGAAGCTTTCTTT